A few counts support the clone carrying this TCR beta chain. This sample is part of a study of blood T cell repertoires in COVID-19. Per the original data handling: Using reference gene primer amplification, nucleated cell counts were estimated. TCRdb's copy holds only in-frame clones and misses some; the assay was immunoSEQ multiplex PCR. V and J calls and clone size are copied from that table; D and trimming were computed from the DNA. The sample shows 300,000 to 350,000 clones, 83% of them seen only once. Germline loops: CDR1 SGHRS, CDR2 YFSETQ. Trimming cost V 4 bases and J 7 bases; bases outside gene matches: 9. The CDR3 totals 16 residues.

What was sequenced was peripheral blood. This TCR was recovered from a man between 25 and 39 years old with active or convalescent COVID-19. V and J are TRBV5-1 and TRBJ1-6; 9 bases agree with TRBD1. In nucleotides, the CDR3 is TGCGCCAGCAGCCCAAACCCGGGACAGGGCAATTCACCCCTCCACTTT. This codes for CASSPNPGQGNSPLHF.